Listed below are T cell receptor beta chains from one sample, sequenced in a study of T cells in Graves' hyperthyroidism and ophthalmopathy. Using its own MiXCR run on the multiplex PCR reads, TCRdb lists one record per CDR3 protein. The table includes hundreds of thousands of distinct CDR3 sequences, approximately 15% detected once. Sequencing was carried out using blood. These receptors all stem from a woman aged 25 to 39 with Graves' hyperthyroidism that later progressed to Graves' ophthalmopathy. Each CDR3 is given with its conserved first and last residue. Each record gives: clone size, V gene, D gene, J gene, CDR3 protein, CDR3 DNA. The D gene is left open where the match is weak. Only some rows state a clone size, as once, few, many or a class for expanded clones.

-,TRBV14,-,TRBJ1-1,CASSQGGKGRAFF,TGTGCCAGCAGCCAAGGAGGAAAAGGGAGGGCTTTCTTT
many,TRBV20-1,TRBD2,TRBJ2-3,CSARDRLAGDTQYF,TGCAGTGCTAGAGATCGGCTAGCGGGAGATACGCAGTATTTT
-,TRBV12-3/TRBV12-4,TRBD2,TRBJ2-3,CASRQIAGAGTDTQYF,TGTGCCAGCAGGCAAATAGCGGGAGCGGGCACAGATACGCAGTATTTT
few,TRBV9,-,TRBJ2-7,CASSLRPYYEQYF,TGTGCCAGCAGCCTCCGGCCTTACTACGAGCAGTACTTC
many,TRBV20-1,TRBD2,TRBJ2-1,CSARGREGQYNEQFF,TGCAGTGCTAGAGGGCGGGAGGGTCAGTACAATGAGCAGTTCTTC
-,TRBV6-4,-,TRBJ2-1,CASSDSTGNEQFF,TGTGCCAGCAGTGACTCTACCGGCAATGAGCAGTTCTTC
many,TRBV24-1,-,TRBJ1-2,CATSDPDSYGYTF,TGTGCCACCAGTGATCCGGACAGCTATGGCTACACCTTC
few,TRBV6-1,TRBD2,TRBJ2-7,CASSPRLAGDYEQYF,TGTGCCAGCAGCCCCCGACTAGCGGGAGACTACGAGCAGTACTTC
many,TRBV2,-,TRBJ2-4,CASSAEFSEPAQYF,TGTGCCAGCAGTGCGGAATTTTCAGAACCGGCTCAGTACTTC
many,TRBV6-1,-,TRBJ1-5,CASSEEAGGNQPQHF,TGTGCCAGCAGTGAAGAAGCGGGGGGCAATCAGCCCCAGCATTTT
many,TRBV19,TRBD1,TRBJ2-2,CASTPFPGQGATGELFF,TGTGCCAGTACTCCATTCCCGGGACAGGGGGCGACCGGGGAGCTGTTTTTT
many,TRBV12-3/TRBV12-4,-,TRBJ2-1,CASSLSYRFRIFKDNEQFF,TGTGCCAGCAGTTTATCTTACAGGTTTAGAATCTTTAAAGACAATGAGCAGTTCTTC
-,TRBV9,TRBD2,TRBJ2-1,CASSVAPREGYNEQFF,TGTGCCAGCAGCGTAGCTCCGCGGGAGGGGTACAATGAGCAGTTCTTC
many,TRBV6-2/TRBV6-3,TRBD1,TRBJ2-3,CASNFQGATDTQYF,TGTGCCAGCAATTTTCAGGGGGCCACAGATACGCAGTATTTT
once,TRBV6-2/TRBV6-3,-,TRBJ2-3,CASSVPPEDTQYF,TGTGCCAGCAGTGTCCCTCCCGAGGATACGCAGTATTTT
few,TRBV6-1,-,TRBJ1-4,CASGEGGLFF,TGTGCCAGCGGGGAAGGAGGACTGTTTTTT
-,TRBV9,-,TRBJ2-7,CASSVGSQGVSEQYF,TGTGCCAGCAGCGTAGGTTCCCAGGGAGTATCCGAGCAGTACTTC
many,TRBV11-1,-,TRBJ1-2,CASSLDDLAAWGASNGYGYTF,TGTGCCAGCAGCTTAGATGACCTAGCGGCCTGGGGGGCGAGCAACGGCTATGGCTACACCTTC
-,TRBV19,TRBD2,TRBJ2-1,CASRSETSGRREQFF,TGTGCCAGCCGCTCCGAGACTAGCGGGAGAAGGGAGCAGTTCTTC
many,TRBV28,-,TRBJ1-1,CASSSGESISGTEAFF,TGTGCCAGCAGTTCAGGAGAGAGCATTTCGGGCACTGAAGCTTTCTTT
many,TRBV30,-,TRBJ2-3,CAWSVAGHSTDTQYF,TGTGCCTGGAGTGTAGCAGGGCACAGCACAGATACGCAGTATTTT
few,TRBV29-1,-,TRBJ1-4,CSVEWNEKLFF,TGCAGCGTTGAGTGGAATGAAAAACTGTTTTTT
-,TRBV19,-,TRBJ1-4,CASSIGREKLFF,TGTGCCAGTAGTATCGGGCGGGAAAAACTGTTTTTT
many,TRBV6-6,-,TRBJ2-2,CASSYSWTELNTGELFF,TGTGCCAGCAGTTACTCCTGGACAGAGCTCAACACCGGGGAGCTGTTTTTT
many,TRBV28,-,TRBJ2-3,CASSSSFGGLADTQYF,TGTGCCAGCAGTTCCTCATTTGGGGGGTTGGCAGATACGCAGTATTTT
-,TRBV9,TRBD2,TRBJ2-3,CASSLGTSGSTGTQYF,TGTGCCAGCAGCCTAGGGACTAGCGGTAGCACAGGTACGCAGTATTTT
few,TRBV6-1,-,TRBJ2-1,CASSTKVGDYNEQFF,TGTGCCAGCAGTACGAAGGTGGGGGACTACAATGAGCAGTTCTTC